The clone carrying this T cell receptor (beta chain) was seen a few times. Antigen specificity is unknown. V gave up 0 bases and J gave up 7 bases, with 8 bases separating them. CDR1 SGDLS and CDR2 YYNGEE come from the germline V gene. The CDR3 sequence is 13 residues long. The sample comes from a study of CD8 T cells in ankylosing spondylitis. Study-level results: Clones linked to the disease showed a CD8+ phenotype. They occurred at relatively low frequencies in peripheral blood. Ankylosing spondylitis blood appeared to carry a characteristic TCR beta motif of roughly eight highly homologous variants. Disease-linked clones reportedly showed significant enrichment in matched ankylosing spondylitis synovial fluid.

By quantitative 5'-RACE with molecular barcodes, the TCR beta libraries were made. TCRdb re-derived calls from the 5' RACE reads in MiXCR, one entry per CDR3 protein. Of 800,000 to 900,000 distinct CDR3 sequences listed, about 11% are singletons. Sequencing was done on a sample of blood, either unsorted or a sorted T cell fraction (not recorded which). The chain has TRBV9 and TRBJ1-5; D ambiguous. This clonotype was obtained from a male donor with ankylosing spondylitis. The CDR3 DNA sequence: TGTGCCAGCAGCGTAGGGCCCGGGCAGCCCCAGCATTTT. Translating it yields CASSVGPGQPQHF.